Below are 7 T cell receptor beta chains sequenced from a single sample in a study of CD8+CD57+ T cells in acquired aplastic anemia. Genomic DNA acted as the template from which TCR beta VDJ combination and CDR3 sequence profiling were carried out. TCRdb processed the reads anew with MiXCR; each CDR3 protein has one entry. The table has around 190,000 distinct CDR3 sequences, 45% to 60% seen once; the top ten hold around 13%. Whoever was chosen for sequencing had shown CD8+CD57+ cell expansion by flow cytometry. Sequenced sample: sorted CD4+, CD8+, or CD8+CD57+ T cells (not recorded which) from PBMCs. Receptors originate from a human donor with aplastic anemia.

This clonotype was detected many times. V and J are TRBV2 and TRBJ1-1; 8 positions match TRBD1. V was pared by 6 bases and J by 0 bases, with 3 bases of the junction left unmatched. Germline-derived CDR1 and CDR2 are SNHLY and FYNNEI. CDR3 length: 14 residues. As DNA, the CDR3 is TGTGCCAGCAGGGAGGACAGGGTGAACACTGAAGCTTTCTTT. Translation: CASREDRVNTEAFF.

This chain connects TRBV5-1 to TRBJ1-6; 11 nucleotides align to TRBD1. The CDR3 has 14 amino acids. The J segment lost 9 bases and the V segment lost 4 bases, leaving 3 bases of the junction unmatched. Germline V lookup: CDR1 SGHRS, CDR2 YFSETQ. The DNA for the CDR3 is TGCGCCAGCAGCCGGACAGGGGGCGTTTCACCCCTCCACTTT. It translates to CASSRTGGVSPLHF.

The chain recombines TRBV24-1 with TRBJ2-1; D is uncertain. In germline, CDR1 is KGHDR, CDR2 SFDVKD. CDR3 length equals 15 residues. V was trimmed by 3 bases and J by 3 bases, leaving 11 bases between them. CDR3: CATSDGGVVYNEQFF. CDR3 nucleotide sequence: TGTGCCACCAGTGATGGTGGGGTGGTCTACAATGAGCAGTTCTTC.

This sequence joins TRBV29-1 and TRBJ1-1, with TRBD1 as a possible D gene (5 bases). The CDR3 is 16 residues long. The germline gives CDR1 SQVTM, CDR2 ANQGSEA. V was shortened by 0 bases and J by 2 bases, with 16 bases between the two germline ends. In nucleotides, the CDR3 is TGCAGCGTTGAAGATCGGTTTTCCAGGGCCAACACTGAAGCTTTCTTT. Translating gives CSVEDRFSRANTEAFF.

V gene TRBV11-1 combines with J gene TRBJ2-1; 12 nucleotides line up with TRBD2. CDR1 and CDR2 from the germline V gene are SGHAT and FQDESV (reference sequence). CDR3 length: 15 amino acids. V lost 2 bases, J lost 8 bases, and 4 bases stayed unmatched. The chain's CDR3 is CASSLRGLAGYEQFF. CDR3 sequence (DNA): TGTGCCAGCAGCTTACGAGGACTAGCGGGGTATGAGCAGTTCTTC.

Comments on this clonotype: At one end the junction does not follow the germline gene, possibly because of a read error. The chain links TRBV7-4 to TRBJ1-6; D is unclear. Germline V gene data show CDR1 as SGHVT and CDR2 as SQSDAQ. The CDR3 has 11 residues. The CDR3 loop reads CASSLASPLHF. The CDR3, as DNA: TGTGCCAGCAGTTTAGCATCACCCCTCCACTTT.

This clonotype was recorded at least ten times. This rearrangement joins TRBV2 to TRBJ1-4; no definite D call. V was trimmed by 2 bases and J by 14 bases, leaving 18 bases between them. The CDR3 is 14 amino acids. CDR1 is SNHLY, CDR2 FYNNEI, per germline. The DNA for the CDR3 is TGTGCCAGCAGTGAATCGAGGACGGGTGATGGCCTGTTTTTT. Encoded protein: CASSESRTGDGLFF. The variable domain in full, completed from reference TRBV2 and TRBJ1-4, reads EPEVTQTPSHQVTQMGQEVILRCVPISNHLYFYWYRQILGQKVEFLVSFYNNEISEKSEIFDDQFSVERPDGSNFTLKIRSTKLEDSAMYFCASSESRTGDGLFFGSGTQLSVL.